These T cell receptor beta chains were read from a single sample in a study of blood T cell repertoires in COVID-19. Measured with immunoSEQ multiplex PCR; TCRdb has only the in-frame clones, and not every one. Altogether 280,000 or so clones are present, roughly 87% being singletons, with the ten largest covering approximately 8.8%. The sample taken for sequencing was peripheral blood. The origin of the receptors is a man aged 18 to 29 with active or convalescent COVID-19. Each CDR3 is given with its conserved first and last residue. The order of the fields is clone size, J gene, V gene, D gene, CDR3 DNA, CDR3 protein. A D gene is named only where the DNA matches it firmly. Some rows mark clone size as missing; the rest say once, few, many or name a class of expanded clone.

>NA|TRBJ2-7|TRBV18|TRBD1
TGTGCCAGCTCGACAGGGTCCTACGAGCAGTACTTC
CASSTGSYEQYF
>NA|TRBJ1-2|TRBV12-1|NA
TGTGCCAGCAGCCCTAGACTAACGGGCTACACCTTC
CASSPRLTGYTF
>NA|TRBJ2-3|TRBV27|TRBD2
TGTGCCAGCAGCTCCCTCCGACTAGCGGGGAGCACAGATACGCAGTATTTT
CASSSLRLAGSTDTQYF
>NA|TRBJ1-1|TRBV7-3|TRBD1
TGTGCCAGCAGTCGGGACAGGGACACTGAAGCTTTCTTT
CASSRDRDTEAFF
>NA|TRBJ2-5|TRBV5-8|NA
TGTGCCAGCAGGGCCAGAGGGCAAGAGACCCAGTACTTC
CASRARGQETQYF
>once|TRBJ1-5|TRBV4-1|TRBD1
TGCGCCAGCAGCCAAGACCGGGACAGCTACTATCAGCCCCAGCATTTT
CASSQDRDSYYQPQHF
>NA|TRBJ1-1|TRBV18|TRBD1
TGTGCCAGCTCACCACAGGGACAGTCTACTCACACTGAAGCTTTCTTT
CASSPQGQSTHTEAFF
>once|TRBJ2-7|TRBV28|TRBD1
TGTGCCAGCAGTCCCACAGGGGGCCAGTACGAGCAGTACTTC
CASSPTGGQYEQYF
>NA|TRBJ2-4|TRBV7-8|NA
TGTGCCAGCAGCTCGAAAAACATTCAGTACTTC
CASSSKNIQYF
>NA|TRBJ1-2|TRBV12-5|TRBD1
TGTGCTAGTGGTTTGCCGACAGGGAGAAACTATGGCTACACCTTC
CASGLPTGRNYGYTF
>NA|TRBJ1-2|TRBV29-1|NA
TGCAGCGTTGAGTCGCAGGCGGGCGATTGTACCTTC
CSVESQAGDCTF
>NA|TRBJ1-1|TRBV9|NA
TGTGCCAGCAGCGTAGTCGGGGGTTCTGGGACTGAAGCTTTCTTT
CASSVVGGSGTEAFF
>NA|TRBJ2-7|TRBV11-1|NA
TGTGCCAGCAGCTTTAGAGGGAACCACTACGAGCAGTACTTC
CASSFRGNHYEQYF
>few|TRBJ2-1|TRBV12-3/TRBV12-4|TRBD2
TGTGCCAGCCGGACTAGCCTCAATGAGCAGTTCTTC
CASRTSLNEQFF
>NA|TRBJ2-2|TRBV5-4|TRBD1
TGTGCCAGCAGCTTGGGGGACAGGCCCACCGGGGAGCTGTTTTTT
CASSLGDRPTGELFF
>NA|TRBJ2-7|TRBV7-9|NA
TGTGCCAGCAGCTTTTCGGGGAGCTACGAGCAGTACTTC
CASSFSGSYEQYF
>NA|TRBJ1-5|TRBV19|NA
TGTGCCAGTAGTAGACCCCCTGCGACAGCTAGCAATCAGCCCCAGCATTTT
CASSRPPATASNQPQHF
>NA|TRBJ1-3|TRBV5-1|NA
TGCGCCAGCAGCTTGAATGCTTTCCGGGAAAACACCATATATTTT
CASSLNAFRENTIYF
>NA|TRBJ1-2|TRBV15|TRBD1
TGTGCCACCAGCAGTCGACAGGGGGTGGGCTACACCTTC
CATSSRQGVGYTF
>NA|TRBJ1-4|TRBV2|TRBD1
TGTGCCAGCAGCCGACAGGGGCAAAATGAAAAACTGTTTTTT
CASSRQGQNEKLFF
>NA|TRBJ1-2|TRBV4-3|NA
TGCGCCAGCAGCCAAGATACGGGGTTTGGGTATGGCTACACCTTC
CASSQDTGFGYGYTF
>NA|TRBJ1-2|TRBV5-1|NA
TGCGCCAGCAGCCCGGACAGCTATGGCTACACCTTC
CASSPDSYGYTF
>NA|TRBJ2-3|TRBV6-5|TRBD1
TGTGCCAGCAGTTTGGGGACAGGGACAGATACGCAGTATTTT
CASSLGTGTDTQYF
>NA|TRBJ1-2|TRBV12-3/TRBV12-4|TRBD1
TGTGCCAGCAGCCAGGGGGCAAGGGGCTACACCTTC
CASSQGARGYTF
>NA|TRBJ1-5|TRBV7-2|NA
TGTGCCAGCAGCTTAGACGAGGGTTTTCAGCCCCAGCATTTT
CASSLDEGFQPQHF
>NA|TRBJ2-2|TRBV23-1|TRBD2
TGCGCCAGCAGTCAATCTTGTAGGCTAGCGGGGGGGAACACCGGGGAGCTGTTTTTT
CASSQSCRLAGGNTGELFF
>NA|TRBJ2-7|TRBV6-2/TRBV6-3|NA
TGTGCCAGCAGTTACTTCAACAGGCAACCCTACGAGCAGTACTTC
CASSYFNRQPYEQYF
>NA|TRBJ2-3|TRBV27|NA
TGTGCCAGCAGTTTCCTAGACAGCCTCACAGATACGCAGTATTTT
CASSFLDSLTDTQYF
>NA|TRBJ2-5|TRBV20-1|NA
TGCAGTGCTAGAGATCGGGAGACCCAGTACTTC
CSARDRETQYF
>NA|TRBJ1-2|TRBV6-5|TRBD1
TGTGCCAGCAGTTACAGGGACAGGGGGCGCAGATATGGCTACACCTTC
CASSYRDRGRRYGYTF
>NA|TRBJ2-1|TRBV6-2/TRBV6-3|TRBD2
TGTGCCAGCAGTGCCCCGGTGATGGGGACTAGAGTCTTCAATGAGCAGTTCTTC
CASSAPVMGTRVFNEQFF
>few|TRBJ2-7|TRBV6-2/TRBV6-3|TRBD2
TGTGCCAGCAGTTACAGTAGCGGGGGGGTCGACGAGCAGTACTTC
CASSYSSGGVDEQYF
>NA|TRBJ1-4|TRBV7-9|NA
TGTGCCAGCAGCTTAGGGTTGGAGGATTTCTTATTT
CASSLGLEDFLF
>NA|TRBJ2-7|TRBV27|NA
TGTGCCAGCAGTCAGGGCCGATACTACGAGCAGTACTTC
CASSQGRYYEQYF
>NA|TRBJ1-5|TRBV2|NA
TGTGCCTCTTCTAGGGGCAGGGCCGGTGGCAATCAGCCCCAGCATTTT
CASSRGRAGGNQPQHF
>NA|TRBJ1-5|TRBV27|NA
TGTGCCAGCAGTTTAGCAGGGGGCAATCAGCCCCAGCATTTT
CASSLAGGNQPQHF
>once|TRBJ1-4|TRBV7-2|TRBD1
TGTGCCAGCAGGCCCGGGACAGGGCTCCAGGAATCCGAAAAACTGTTTTTT
CASRPGTGLQESEKLFF
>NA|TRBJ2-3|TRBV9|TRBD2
TGTGCCAGCAGCTCCCGACTAGCGGGGGGGTTCGCAAATACGCAGTATTTT
CASSSRLAGGFANTQYF
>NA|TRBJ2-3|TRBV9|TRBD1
TGTGCCAGCAGCAACTGGGACAGGGGATCGACAGATACGCAGTATTTT
CASSNWDRGSTDTQYF
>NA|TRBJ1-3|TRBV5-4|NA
TGTGCCAGCAGTCAGGACTTAGGGGGACGCCCTGGAAACACCATATATTTT
CASSQDLGGRPGNTIYF
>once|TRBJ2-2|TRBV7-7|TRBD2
TGTGCCAGCAGCTCTGAGAGAGGACTAGCGGGACTGAACACCGGGGAGCTGTTTTTT
CASSSERGLAGLNTGELFF
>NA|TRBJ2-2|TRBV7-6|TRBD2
TGTGCCAGCAGCTTACGCGGGGGGGCAGACACCGGGGAGCTGTTTTTT
CASSLRGGADTGELFF
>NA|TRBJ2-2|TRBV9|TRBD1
TGTGCCAGCAGCGGTCCCGGGACAGGGGCGAACACCGGGGAGCTGTTTTTT
CASSGPGTGANTGELFF
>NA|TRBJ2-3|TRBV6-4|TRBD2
TGTGCCAGCAAGAGGACTAGCACGGATACGCAGTATTTT
CASKRTSTDTQYF
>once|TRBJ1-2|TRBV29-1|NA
TGCAGCGTTGAAACTCATGATTATGGCTACACCTTC
CSVETHDYGYTF
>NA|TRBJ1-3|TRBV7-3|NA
TGTGCCAGCAGCTTAAGCGGGCCTATCTCTGGAAACACCATATATTTT
CASSLSGPISGNTIYF
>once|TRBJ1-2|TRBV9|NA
TGTGCCAGCAGCGTAAACGGACTCTATGGCTACACCTTC
CASSVNGLYGYTF
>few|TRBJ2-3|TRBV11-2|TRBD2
TGTGCCAGCACCCCCCTGCGCGGGGGGCTTTATACGCAGTATTTT
CASTPLRGGLYTQYF
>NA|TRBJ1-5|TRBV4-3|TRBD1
TGCGCCAGCAGCCACTACATAGGGGGCAGGGTGGGTCAGCCCCAGCATTTT
CASSHYIGGRVGQPQHF
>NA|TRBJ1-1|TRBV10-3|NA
TGTGCCGTTAATCAACTCCCGGACACTGAAGCTTTCTTT
CAVNQLPDTEAFF
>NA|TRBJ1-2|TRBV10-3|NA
TGTGCCATCAGTGAGGAAATGAGTGCGCTATCCTATGGCTACACCTTC
CAISEEMSALSYGYTF
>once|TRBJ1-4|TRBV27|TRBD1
TGTGCCAGCAGTAATACACAACAGGGGAAACTGTTTTTT
CASSNTQQGKLFF
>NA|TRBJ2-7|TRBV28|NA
TGTGCCAGCATTTATACGGGGGAGCAGTACTTC
CASIYTGEQYF
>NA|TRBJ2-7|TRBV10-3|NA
TGTGCCATCAGGGGAGTCCTCTCCTACGAGCAGTACTTC
CAIRGVLSYEQYF
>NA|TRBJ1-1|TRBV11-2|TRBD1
TGTGCCAGCAGAGAACCTGACTCCGGGACAGCGAAATTGAACACTGAAGCTTTCTTT
CASREPDSGTAKLNTEAFF